One TCR beta chain is described in this entry. Its antigen is still unknown. The data stem from a study of CD8+ T cells in alopecia areata. Study information: Treatment of the treated patients consisted of oral tofacitinib, 5 to 10 mg twice daily. Study-wide results and limits: Higher clonality than in normal scalp was seen in lesional scalp, especially alopecia totalis/universalis.

The CDR3 covers 13 residues. Trimming removed 7 bases from V and 5 bases from J, with 15 bases in between. Germline assignment: CDR1 SQVTM and CDR2 ANQGSEA. Reverse transcription of extracted RNA yielded cDNA, which provided the sequencing template. Method: immunoSEQ multiplex PCR; TCRdb's copy keeps in-frame clones and lacks some. The sample holds some 99,000 clones, 35% to 50% seen once. The sequenced material came from CD4+ T cells sorted from blood. The clonotype originates from a human donor with alopecia areata. This rearrangement joins TRBV29-1 to TRBJ2-4; weak D call: TRBD1 (6 bases). The CDR3: CSAARDTQNIQYF. Written as DNA, the CDR3 is TGCAGCGCCGCCCGGGACACCCAAAACATTCAGTACTTC. The complete variable domain, with remaining parts taken from reference TRBV29-1 and TRBJ2-4, reads SAVISQKPSRDICQRGTSLTIQCQVDSQVTMMFWYRQQPGQSLTLIATANQGSEATYESGFVIDKFPISRPNLTFSTLTVSNMSPEDSSIYLCSAARDTQNIQYFGAGTRLSVL.